This TCR beta chain was profiled in a study of CD8 T cells in ankylosing spondylitis. Study-level results: Characteristic, it appeared, of ankylosing spondylitis blood was a TCR beta motif of seven or eight highly homologous variants.

On this clonotype: Its antigen is not identified.

The CDR3 runs 14 residues. CDR1 and CDR2 from the germline V gene are SEHNR and FQNEAQ (reference sequence). Trimming cost V 4 bases and J 2 bases; bases outside gene matches: 5. TCRdb recomputed calls from the 5' RACE reads with MiXCR, one row per CDR3 protein. The table has approximately 220,000 distinct CDR3 sequences, around 18% seen once; the top ten hold roughly 42%. Material: blood, either unsorted or a sorted T cell fraction (not recorded which). This receptor was taken from a male donor with ankylosing spondylitis. The chain links TRBV7-9 to TRBJ2-7; TRBD2 aligns across 7 bases. The CDR3 spells CASSSSGLTYEQYF. The DNA for the CDR3 is TGTGCCAGCAGCTCATCGGGACTAACCTACGAGCAGTACTTC.